The T cell receptor (beta chain) described here comes from a study of control samples from healthy donors and cancer patients (TCRdb year 2020). Between the V and J ends, shortened by 2 bases and 4 bases respectively, the junction contains 15 bases. Measured from the cysteine to the phenylalanine, the CDR3 is 16 residues long. Only the CDR3 DNA is retained, 48 bases long and in frame from the first base. Per the germline V gene, SGDLS is the CDR1 and YYNGEE is the CDR2. The protocol used for the library was the immunoSEQ multiplex PCR assay. TCRdb stores this immuneACCESS table with in-frame sequences only. Part of the clones is absent; in the studies checked, under half of the shortfall reflects unresolved V genes, and no reason is known for the rest. The sample table records 170,000 or so clones; approximately 91% of these occur just once. In total, the top ten clones hold around 2% of the sample.

Concerning this clone: The clone's antigen remains unknown. No base qualities exist here, and no much larger clone lies one base off it.

This receptor chain uses TRBV9 and TRBJ1-4; the D gene is not confidently resolved. The material sequenced was blood. The clonotype originates from a woman aged 40 to 50 in good health. The base sequence is TGTGCCAGCAGCGTTAGTCGAAAGGAGAATAATGAAAAACTGTTTTTT. Its protein product is CASSVSRKENNEKLFF. Reference TRBV9 and TRBJ1-4 proteins supply the regions before and after the CDR3; the full variable domain is: DSGVTQTPKHLITATGQRVTLRCSPRSGDLSVYWYQQSLDQGLQFLIQYYNGEERAKGNILERFSAQQFPDLHSELNLSSLELGDSALYFCASSVSRKENNEKLFFGSGTQLSVL.